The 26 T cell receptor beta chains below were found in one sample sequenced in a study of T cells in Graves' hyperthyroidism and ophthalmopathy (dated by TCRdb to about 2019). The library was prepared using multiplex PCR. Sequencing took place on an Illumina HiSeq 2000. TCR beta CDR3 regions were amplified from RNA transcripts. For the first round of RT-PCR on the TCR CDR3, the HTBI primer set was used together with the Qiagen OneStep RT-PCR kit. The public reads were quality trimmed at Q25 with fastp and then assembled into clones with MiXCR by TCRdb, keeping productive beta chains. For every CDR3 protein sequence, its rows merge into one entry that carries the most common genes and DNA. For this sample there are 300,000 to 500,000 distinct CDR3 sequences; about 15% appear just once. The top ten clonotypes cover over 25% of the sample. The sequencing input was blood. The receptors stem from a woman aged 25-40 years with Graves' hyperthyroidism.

The CDR3 DNA follows: TGTGCCAGCAGCCAAGACTTCTCGGGCGCCCGCGGAGGGAACAATGAGCAGTTCTTC. This translates into CASSQDFSGARGGNNEQFF. The rearrangement uses TRBV4-2 and TRBJ2-1; D is possibly TRBD2 (6 bases). V was trimmed by 0 bases and J by 5 bases, leaving 23 bases between them. This CDR3 spans 19 amino acids. Germline CDR1 and CDR2: LGHNA and YNFKEQ.

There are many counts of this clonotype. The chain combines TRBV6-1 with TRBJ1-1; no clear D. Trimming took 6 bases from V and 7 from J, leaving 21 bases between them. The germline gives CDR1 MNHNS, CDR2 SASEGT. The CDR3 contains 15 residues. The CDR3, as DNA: TGTGCCAGCAGCCCCCAAAAGGACGGTAAAAATGAAGCTTTCTTT. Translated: CASSPQKDGKNEAFF.

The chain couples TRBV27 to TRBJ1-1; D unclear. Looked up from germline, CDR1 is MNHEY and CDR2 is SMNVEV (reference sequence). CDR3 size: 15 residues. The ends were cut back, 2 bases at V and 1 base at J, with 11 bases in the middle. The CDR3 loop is CASSLGYSENTEAFF. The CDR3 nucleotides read TGTGCCAGCAGTTTAGGGTACAGTGAGAACACTGAAGCTTTCTTT.

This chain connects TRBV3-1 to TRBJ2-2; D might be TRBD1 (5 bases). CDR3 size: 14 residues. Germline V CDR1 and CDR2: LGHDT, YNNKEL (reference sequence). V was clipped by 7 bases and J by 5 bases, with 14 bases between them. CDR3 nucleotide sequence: TGTGCCAGCAATTCCCTAGGGGAAACCGGGGAGCTGTTTTTT. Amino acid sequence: CASNSLGETGELFF.

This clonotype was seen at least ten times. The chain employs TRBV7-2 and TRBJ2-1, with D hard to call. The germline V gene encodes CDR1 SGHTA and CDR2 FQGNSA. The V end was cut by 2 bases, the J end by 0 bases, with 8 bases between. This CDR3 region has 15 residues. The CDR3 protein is CASSLTWSSYNEQFF. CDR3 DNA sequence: TGTGCCAGCAGCTTAACCTGGTCCTCCTACAATGAGCAGTTCTTC.

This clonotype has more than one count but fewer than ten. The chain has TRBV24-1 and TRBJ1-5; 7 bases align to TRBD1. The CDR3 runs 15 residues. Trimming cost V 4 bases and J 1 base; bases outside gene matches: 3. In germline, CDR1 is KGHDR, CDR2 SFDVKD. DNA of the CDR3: TGTGCCACCAGTGACCCGACAGGGAGCAATCAGCCCCAGCATTTT. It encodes CATSDPTGSNQPQHF.

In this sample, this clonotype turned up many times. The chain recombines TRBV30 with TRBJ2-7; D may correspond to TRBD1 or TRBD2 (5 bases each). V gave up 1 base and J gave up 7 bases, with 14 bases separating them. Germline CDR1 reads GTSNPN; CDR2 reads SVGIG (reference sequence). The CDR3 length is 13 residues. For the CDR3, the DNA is TGTGCCTGGAGTGGTGACAGCCCGGGGGAGCAGTACTTC. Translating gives CAWSGDSPGEQYF.

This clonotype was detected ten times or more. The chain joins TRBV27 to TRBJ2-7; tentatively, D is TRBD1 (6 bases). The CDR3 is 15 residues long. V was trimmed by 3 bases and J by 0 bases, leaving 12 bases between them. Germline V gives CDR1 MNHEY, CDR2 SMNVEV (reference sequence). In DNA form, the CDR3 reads TGTGCCAGCAGTTTTGGGGGACACCTCTCCTACGAGCAGTACTTC. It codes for CASSFGGHLSYEQYF.

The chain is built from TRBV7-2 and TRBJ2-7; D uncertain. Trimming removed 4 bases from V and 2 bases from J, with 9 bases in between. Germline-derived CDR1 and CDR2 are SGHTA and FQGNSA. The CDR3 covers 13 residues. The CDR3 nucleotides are TGTGCCAGCAGCTCCCCCAAAGCCTACGAGCAGTACTTC. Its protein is CASSSPKAYEQYF.

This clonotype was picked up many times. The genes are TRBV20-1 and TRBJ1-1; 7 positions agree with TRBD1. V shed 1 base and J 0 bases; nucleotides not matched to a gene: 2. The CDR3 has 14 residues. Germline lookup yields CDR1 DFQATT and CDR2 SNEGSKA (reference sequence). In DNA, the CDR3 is TGCAGTGCTAGAGGGGGGACAGTGAACACTGAAGCTTTCTTT. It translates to CSARGGTVNTEAFF.

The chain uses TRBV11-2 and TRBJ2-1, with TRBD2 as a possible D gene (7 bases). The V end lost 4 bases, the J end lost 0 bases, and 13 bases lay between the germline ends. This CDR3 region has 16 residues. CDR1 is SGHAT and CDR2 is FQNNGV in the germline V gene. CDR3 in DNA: TGTGCCAGCAGCTGGGGGGGGCGGGGCTCCTACAATGAGCAGTTCTTC. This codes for CASSWGGRGSYNEQFF.

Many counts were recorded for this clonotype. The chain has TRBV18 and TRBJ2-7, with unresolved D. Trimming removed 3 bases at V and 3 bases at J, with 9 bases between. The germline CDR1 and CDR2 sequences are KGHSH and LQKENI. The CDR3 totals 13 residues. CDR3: CASSPLALYEQYF. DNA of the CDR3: TGTGCCAGCTCACCTTTGGCCCTCTACGAGCAGTACTTC.

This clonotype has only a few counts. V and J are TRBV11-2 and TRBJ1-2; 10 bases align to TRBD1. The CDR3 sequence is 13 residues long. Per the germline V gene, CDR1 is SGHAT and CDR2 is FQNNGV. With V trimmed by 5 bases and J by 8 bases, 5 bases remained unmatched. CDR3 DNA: TGTGCCAGCAGCCTTGACAGGGGGCAAGGCTACACCTTC. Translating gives CASSLDRGQGYTF.

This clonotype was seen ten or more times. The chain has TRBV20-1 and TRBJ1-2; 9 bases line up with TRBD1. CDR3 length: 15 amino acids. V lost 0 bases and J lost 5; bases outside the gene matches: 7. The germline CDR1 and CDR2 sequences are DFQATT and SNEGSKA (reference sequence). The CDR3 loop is CSARDRGQGGYGYTF. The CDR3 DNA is TGCAGTGCTAGAGATCGGGGACAGGGAGGGTATGGCTACACCTTC.

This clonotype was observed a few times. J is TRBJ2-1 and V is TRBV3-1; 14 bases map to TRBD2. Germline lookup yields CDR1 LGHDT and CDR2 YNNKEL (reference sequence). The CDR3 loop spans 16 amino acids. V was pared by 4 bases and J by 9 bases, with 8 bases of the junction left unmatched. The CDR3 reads CASSRDTGTSGSEQFF. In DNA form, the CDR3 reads TGTGCCAGCAGCCGGGACACCGGGACTAGCGGGAGTGAGCAGTTCTTC.

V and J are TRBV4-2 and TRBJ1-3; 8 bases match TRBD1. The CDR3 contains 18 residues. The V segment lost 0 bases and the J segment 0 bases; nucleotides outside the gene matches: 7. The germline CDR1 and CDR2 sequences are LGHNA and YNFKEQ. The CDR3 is CASSQDWGTGNSGNTIYF. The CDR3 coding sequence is TGTGCCAGCAGCCAAGATTGGGGGACAGGTAACTCTGGAAACACCATATATTTT.

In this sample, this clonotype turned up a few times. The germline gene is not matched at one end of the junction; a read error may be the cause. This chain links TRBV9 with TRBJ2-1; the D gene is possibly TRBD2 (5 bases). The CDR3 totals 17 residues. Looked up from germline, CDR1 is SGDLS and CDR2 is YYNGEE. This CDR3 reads CACSVGPGVAIYNEQFF. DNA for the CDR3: TGTGCCTGCAGCGTAGGCCCCGGGGTAGCGATCTACAATGAGCAGTTCTTC.

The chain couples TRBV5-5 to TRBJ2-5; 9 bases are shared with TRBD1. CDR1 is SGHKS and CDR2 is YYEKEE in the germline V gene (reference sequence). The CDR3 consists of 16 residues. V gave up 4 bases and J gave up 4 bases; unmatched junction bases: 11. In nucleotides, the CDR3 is TGTGCCAGCAGCACCCATGGGACAGGGAATTTAGAGACCCAGTACTTC. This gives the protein CASSTHGTGNLETQYF. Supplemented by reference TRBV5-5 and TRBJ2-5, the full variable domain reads DAGVTQSPTHLIKTRGQQVTLRCSPISGHKSVSWYQQVLGQGPQFIFQYYEKEERGRGNFPDRFSARQFPNYSSELNVNALLLGDSALYLCASSTHGTGNLETQYFGPGTRLLVL.

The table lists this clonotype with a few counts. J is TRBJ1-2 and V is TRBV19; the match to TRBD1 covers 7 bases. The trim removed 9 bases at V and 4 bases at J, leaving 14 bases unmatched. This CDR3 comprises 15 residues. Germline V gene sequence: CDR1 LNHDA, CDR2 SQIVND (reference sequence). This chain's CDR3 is CASARTGLSSYGYTF. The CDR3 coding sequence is TGTGCCAGCGCCCGGACAGGTTTGTCCTCCTATGGCTACACCTTC.

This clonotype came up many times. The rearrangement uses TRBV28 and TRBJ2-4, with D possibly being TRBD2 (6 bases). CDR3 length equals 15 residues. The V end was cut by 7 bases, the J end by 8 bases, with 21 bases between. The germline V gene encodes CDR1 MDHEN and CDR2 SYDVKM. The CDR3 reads CASTNTEPRRDIQYF. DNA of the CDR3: TGTGCCAGCACCAACACGGAGCCCAGGAGGGACATTCAGTACTTC.

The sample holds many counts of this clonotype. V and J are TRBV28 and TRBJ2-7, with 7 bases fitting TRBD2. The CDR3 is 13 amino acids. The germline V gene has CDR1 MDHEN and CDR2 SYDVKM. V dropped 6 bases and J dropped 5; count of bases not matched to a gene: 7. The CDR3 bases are TGTGCCAGCAGGGTGACTAGCCCCCACGAGCAGTACTTC. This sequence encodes CASRVTSPHEQYF.

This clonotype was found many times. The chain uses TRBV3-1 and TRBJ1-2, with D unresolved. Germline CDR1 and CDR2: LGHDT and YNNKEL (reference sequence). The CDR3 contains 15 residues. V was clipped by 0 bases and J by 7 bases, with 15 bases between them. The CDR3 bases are TGTGCCAGCAGCCAAGAGGGTCCCTATCTGAGTGGCTACACCTTC. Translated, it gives CASSQEGPYLSGYTF.

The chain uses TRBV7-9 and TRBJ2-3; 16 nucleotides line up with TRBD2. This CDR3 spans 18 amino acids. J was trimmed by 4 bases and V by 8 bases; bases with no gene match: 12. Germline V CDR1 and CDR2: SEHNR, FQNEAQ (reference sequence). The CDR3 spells CASHLPGLAGGLADTQYF. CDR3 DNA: TGTGCCAGCCACCTACCGGGACTAGCGGGAGGGTTGGCAGATACGCAGTATTTT.

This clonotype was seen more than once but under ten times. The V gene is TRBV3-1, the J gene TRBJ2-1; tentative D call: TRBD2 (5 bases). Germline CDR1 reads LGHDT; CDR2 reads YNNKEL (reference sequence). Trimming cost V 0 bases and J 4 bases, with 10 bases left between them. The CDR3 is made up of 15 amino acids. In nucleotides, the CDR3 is TGTGCCAGCAGCCAAGAGCGGACTCGGTACAATGAGCAGTTCTTC. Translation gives CASSQERTRYNEQFF.

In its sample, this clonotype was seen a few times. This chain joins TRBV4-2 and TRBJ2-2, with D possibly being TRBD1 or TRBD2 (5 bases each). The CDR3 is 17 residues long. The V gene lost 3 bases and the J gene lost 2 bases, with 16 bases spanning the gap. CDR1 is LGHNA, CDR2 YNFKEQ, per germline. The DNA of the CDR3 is TGTGCCAGCAGCCAGTGGACGGGGACGGCAAACACCGGGGAGCTGTTTTTT. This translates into CASSQWTGTANTGELFF.

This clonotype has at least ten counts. The CDR3 region is CASSQVSGTGTGELFF. The CDR3 DNA follows: TGTGCCAGCAGCCAAGTTTCGGGTACAGGGACCGGGGAGCTGTTTTTT. V and J are TRBV3-1 and TRBJ2-2, with D tentatively TRBD1 (6 bases). Looked up from germline, CDR1 is LGHDT and CDR2 is YNNKEL (reference sequence). The CDR3 consists of 16 residues. Trimming left V 1 base short and J 5 bases short, with 14 bases between.